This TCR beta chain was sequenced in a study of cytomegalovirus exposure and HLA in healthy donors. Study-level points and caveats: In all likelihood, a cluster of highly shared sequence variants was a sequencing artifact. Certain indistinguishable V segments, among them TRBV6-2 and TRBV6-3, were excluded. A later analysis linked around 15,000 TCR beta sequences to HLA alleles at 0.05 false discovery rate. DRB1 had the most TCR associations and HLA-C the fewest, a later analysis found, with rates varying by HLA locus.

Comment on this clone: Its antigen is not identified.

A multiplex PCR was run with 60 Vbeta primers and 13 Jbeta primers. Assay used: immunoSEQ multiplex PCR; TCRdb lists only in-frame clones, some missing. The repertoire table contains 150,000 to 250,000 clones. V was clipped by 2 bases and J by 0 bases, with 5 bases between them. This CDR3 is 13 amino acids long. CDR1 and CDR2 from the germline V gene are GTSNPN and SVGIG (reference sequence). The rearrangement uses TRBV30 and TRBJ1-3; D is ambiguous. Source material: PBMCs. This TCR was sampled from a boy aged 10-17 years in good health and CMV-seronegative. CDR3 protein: CAWSPNSGNTIYF. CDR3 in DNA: TGTGCCTGGAGTCCCAACTCTGGAAACACCATATATTTT. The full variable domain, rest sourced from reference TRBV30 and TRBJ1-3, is SQTIHQWPATLVQPVGSPLSLECTVEGTSNPNLYWYRQAAGRGLQLLFYSVGIGQISSEVPQNLSASRPQDRQFILSSKKLLLSDSGFYLCAWSPNSGNTIYFGEGSWLTVV.